This T cell receptor beta chain is from a study of control samples from healthy donors and cancer patients. The CDR3 has 15 residues. Trimming shortened V by 1 base and J by 3 bases, and 12 bases separated the two germline ends. Germline loops: CDR1 MGHRA, CDR2 YSYEKL. This clone was observed a few times. Profiled with immunoSEQ multiplex PCR; TCRdb holds only in-frame clones, not every one. The repertoire holds approximately 81,000 clones, over 90% seen once, with around 4.9% in the top ten. Sequencing input: blood. V gene TRBV4-1 combines with J gene TRBJ1-2; D ambiguous. This TCR derives from a woman in her late teens or twenties in good health. The CDR3 region has the DNA TGCGCCAGCAGCCAAGTAGAACAGACCCACTATGGCTACACCTTC. It translates to CASSQVEQTHYGYTF.